The sequence of this T cell receptor (beta chain) was determined in a study of blood T cell repertoires in COVID-19. Study-level information: The United States, Italy and Spain provided the acute and convalescent COVID-19 samples. Sample material is recorded as cDNA or gDNA derived from T cells, B-cell-depleted T cells, or PBMCs.

Per the authors' pipeline: Cell counts per sample came from amplifying reference gene primers. Sequencing used immunoSEQ multiplex PCR; TCRdb keeps in-frame clones, though not all of them. The DNA gave D and trimming, while V, J and clone size come from that table. This repertoire shows 130,000 to 150,000 clones, 88% found once; its top ten account for over 2%. In germline, CDR1 is LGHNT, CDR2 FRNRAP. This CDR3 comprises 14 residues. Between the trimmed V and J ends, which lost 9 bases and 0 bases, there was a span of 12 bases. The sequenced sample was peripheral blood. The source of this sequence is a human donor in a cohort sampled during active COVID-19. The gene calls are TRBV12-5 and TRBJ2-1; TRBD1 is a possible D gene (5 bases). CDR3 protein: CASAQGSSYNEQFF. CDR3 in DNA: TGTGCTAGCGCTCAGGGCTCCTCCTACAATGAGCAGTTCTTC.